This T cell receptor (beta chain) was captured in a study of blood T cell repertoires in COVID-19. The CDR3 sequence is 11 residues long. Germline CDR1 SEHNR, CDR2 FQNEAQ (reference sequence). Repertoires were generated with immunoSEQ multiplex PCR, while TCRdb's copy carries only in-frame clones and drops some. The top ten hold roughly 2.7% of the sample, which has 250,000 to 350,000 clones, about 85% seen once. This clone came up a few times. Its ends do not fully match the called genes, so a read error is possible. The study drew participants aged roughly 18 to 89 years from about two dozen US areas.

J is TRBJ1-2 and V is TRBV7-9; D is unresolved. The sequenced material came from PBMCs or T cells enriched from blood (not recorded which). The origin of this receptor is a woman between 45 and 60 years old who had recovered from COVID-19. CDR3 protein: CLAGSNYGYTF. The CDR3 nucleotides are TGCTTGGCGGGCAGCAACTATGGCTACACCTTC.